This record looks at one T cell receptor (beta chain) sequence and its context. What it binds is not known. This sample's time point: week 35, safety follow-up. The study gave 300 ug of mutant IDH1 20-mer peptide per vaccine dose, with topical imiquimod. The ends were cut back, 7 bases at V and 3 bases at J, with 15 bases in the middle. The CDR3 spans 13 residues. In germline, CDR1 is SQVTM, CDR2 ANQGSEA. The entry originates in a study of a mutant IDH1 vaccine in newly diagnosed glioma. Profiling relied on immunoSEQ multiplex PCR, and the TCRdb table lists in-frame clones only, not all of them. The table has 45,000 to 60,000 clones, around 89% seen once.

The clonotype comes from a woman between 40 and 50 years old with glioma. The V call is TRBV29-1, the J call TRBJ1-2; tentatively, D is TRBD1 (5 bases). The sample was PBMCs, taken from a glioma patient whose treatment included an IDH1 peptide vaccine. CDR3 protein: CSAEKGTHYGYTF. Here the CDR3 DNA reads TGCAGCGCTGAGAAAGGGACCCACTATGGCTACACCTTC.